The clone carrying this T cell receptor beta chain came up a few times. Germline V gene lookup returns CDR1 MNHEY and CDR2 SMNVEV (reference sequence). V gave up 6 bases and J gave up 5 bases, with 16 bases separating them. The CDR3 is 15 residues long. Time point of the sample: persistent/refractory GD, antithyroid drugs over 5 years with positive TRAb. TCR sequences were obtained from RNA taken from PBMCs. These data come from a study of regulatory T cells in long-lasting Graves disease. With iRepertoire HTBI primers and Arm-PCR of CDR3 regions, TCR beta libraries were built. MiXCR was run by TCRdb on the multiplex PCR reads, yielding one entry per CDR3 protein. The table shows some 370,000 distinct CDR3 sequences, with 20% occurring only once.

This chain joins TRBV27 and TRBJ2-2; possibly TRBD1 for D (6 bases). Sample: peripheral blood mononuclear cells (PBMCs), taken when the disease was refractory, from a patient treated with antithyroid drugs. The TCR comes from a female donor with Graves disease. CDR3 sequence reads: CASSLGAGVTGELFF. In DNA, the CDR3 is TGTGCCAGCAGCTTAGGGGCAGGGGTGACCGGGGAGCTGTTTTTT.